This passage covers 31 T cell receptor beta chains from one sample sequenced in a study of cytomegalovirus exposure and HLA in healthy donors (dated by TCRdb to 2016 to 2017). The library was prepared using the immunoSEQ multiplex PCR assay. The multiplex PCR relied on a mix of 60 forward primers for TCR Vbeta segments and 13 reverse primers for TCR Jbeta segments. TCRdb re-hosts the immuneACCESS table, in-frame sequences only. Its copies lack some clones; in the studies checked, an unresolved V gene accounts for under half of them, and the cause for the rest is not known. For this sample the table gives over 120,000 clones, of which about 71% were detected only once. The ten largest clones represent under 2.5% of the sample. What was sequenced was PBMCs. Receptor source: a woman in her sixties in good health and CMV-seropositive.

CDR3 coding DNA: TGTGCCAGCACCTTAAGTACAGGCCATAATCAGCCCCAGCATTTT. Protein sequence: CASTLSTGHNQPQHF. The genes are TRBV6-6 and TRBJ1-5; perhaps TRBD1 as D (5 bases). The CDR3 sequence is 15 residues long. Trimming stripped 7 bases from V and 4 bases from J, with 17 bases between. The germline gives CDR1 MNHNY, CDR2 SVGAGI (reference sequence).

The V gene is TRBV11-3, the J gene TRBJ1-1; no clear D gene. This CDR3 region has 14 residues. Trimming left V 4 bases short and J 1 base short, with 10 bases between. From germline, CDR1 is SGHNT and CDR2 YENEEA. CDR3 in amino acids: CASSSGEGNTEAFF. The CDR3 DNA sequence: TGTGCCAGCAGCTCTGGTGAGGGGAACACTGAAGCTTTCTTT.

The rearrangement joins TRBV2 to TRBJ1-2; 8 bases line up with TRBD1. The germline V gene encodes CDR1 SNHLY and CDR2 FYNNEI. The CDR3 has 12 amino acids. Trimming cost V 7 bases and J 8 bases; bases outside gene matches: 6. The chain's CDR3 is CASTTGEGGYTF. In DNA form, the CDR3 reads TGTGCCAGCACGACAGGGGAGGGCGGCTACACCTTC.

V usage is TRBV5-1 and J usage is TRBJ2-5, with TRBD1 matching over 9 bases. J was trimmed by 7 bases and V by 4 bases; bases with no gene match: 5. The CDR3 contains 13 residues. Germline V gene lookup returns CDR1 SGHRS and CDR2 YFSETQ. The CDR3 sequence is CASSLGQGGTQYF. The DNA of the CDR3 is TGCGCCAGCAGCCTGGGACAGGGAGGGACCCAGTACTTC.

This rearrangement joins TRBV5-1 to TRBJ2-1; TRBD2 matches 12 bases. Germline-derived CDR1 and CDR2 are SGHRS and YFSETQ. Trimming removed 3 bases from V and 4 bases from J; junction bases left unmatched: 8. The CDR3 consists of 17 residues. CDR3 sequence reads: CASSWAGLAGPYNEQFF. The CDR3 nucleotides read TGCGCCAGCAGCTGGGCAGGACTAGCGGGACCTTACAATGAGCAGTTCTTC.

The V call is TRBV2, the J call TRBJ1-1, with D maybe TRBD1 (6 bases). This CDR3 has 15 amino acids. The V gene lost 7 bases and the J gene lost 2 bases, with 17 bases spanning the gap. Germline loops: CDR1 SNHLY, CDR2 FYNNEI. The CDR3, as DNA: TGTGCCAGCATCTTGGAACAGGGAAGTAACACTGAAGCTTTCTTT. It translates to CASILEQGSNTEAFF.

The J gene is TRBJ1-5, the V gene TRBV4-1; D gene uncertain. The CDR3 spans 14 residues. The V end lost 1 base, the J end lost 3 bases, and 7 bases lay between the germline ends. From germline, CDR1 is MGHRA and CDR2 YSYEKL. The CDR3 region is CASSQGQFNQPQHF. DNA for the CDR3: TGCGCCAGCAGCCAAGGCCAGTTCAATCAGCCCCAGCATTTT.

This clone is a singleton in its sample. The CDR3 region is CASIIGRGNTEAFF. The CDR3 DNA reads as TGTGCCAGCATCATCGGACGGGGGAACACTGAAGCTTTCTTT. The rearrangement joins TRBV2 to TRBJ1-1; D uncertain. Germline V gene data show CDR1 as SNHLY and CDR2 as FYNNEI. The CDR3 covers 14 residues. Trimming took 7 bases from V and 1 from J, leaving 13 bases between them. Based on the CDR3 plus reference TRBV2 and TRBJ1-1, the full variable domain is EPEVTQTPSHQVTQMGQEVILRCVPISNHLYFYWYRQILGQKVEFLVSFYNNEISEKSEIFDDQFSVERPDGSNFTLKIRSTKLEDSAMYFCASIIGRGNTEAFFGQGTRLTVV.

The CDR3 DNA follows: TGTGCCAGCAATGACAGGGGCAACTATGGCTACACCTTC. It specifies CASNDRGNYGYTF. The V call is TRBV28, the J call TRBJ1-2; 8 bases fit TRBD1. With 7 bases clipped from V and 2 bases from J, the junction kept 3 bases outside the gene matches. The CDR3 length is 13 residues. Germline CDR1 is MDHEN and CDR2 is SYDVKM.

This sequence joins TRBV18 and TRBJ1-1, with TRBD1 as a possible D gene (5 bases). This CDR3 has 14 amino acids. Trimming pared 3 bases from V and 2 bases from J, leaving 10 bases between. In germline, CDR1 is KGHSH, CDR2 LQKENI. The CDR3 here is CASSPNRINTEAFF. Here the CDR3 DNA reads TGTGCCAGCTCACCGAACAGGATTAACACTGAAGCTTTCTTT.

This chain joins TRBV5-6 and TRBJ2-5; a possible D gene is TRBD2 (5 bases). The CDR3 extends over 13 amino acids. Trimming cost V 2 bases and J 4 bases, with 9 bases left between them. Germline lookup yields CDR1 SGHDT and CDR2 YYEEEE. CDR3 nucleotide sequence: TGTGCCAGCAGCTTCGGACGGGGAGAGACCCAGTACTTC. Translation: CASSFGRGETQYF.

This sequence joins TRBV11-2 and TRBJ2-3; D gene ambiguous. Trimming shortened V by 1 base and J by 1 base, and 12 bases separated the two germline ends. The CDR3 spans 16 residues. Looked up from germline, CDR1 is SGHAT and CDR2 is FQNNGV. CDR3 in DNA: TGTGCCAGCAGCTTAGTTTCAAGCGTACGCACAGATACGCAGTATTTT. Residues: CASSLVSSVRTDTQYF.

J is TRBJ1-6 and V is TRBV13, with TRBD1 identical over 9 bases. The CDR3 totals 15 residues. Germline CDR1 reads PRHDT; CDR2 reads FYEKMQ (reference sequence). Trimming removed 1 base from V and 8 bases from J; junction bases left unmatched: 3. The CDR3 loop is CASSLEGQGYSPLHF. The CDR3 coding sequence is TGTGCCAGCAGCTTAGAGGGACAGGGCTATTCACCCCTCCACTTT.

The chain links TRBV5-1 to TRBJ1-1; TRBD1 agrees at 9 bases. The V and J ends lost 4 bases and 5 bases, in that order; junction bases with no gene match: 6. Germline V gene lookup returns CDR1 SGHRS and CDR2 YFSETQ. This CDR3 comprises 14 residues. In nucleotides, the CDR3 is TGCGCCAGCAGCATTCCGGGACAGGGTACTGAAGCTTTCTTT. Residues: CASSIPGQGTEAFF.

This CDR3 is CASSEVRTDGETQYF. CDR3 coding DNA: TGTGCCAGCAGTGAAGTGAGGACTGATGGGGAGACCCAGTACTTC. The chain is built from TRBV2 and TRBJ2-5; TRBD2 might be the D (5 bases). The V gene lost 1 base and the J gene lost 5 bases, with 14 bases spanning the gap. Germline values: CDR1 SNHLY, CDR2 FYNNEI. The CDR3 covers 15 residues.

This chain links TRBV5-1 with TRBJ1-2; the D gene is possibly TRBD1 (5 bases). V dropped 5 bases and J dropped 0 bases, with 11 bases sitting between them. The CDR3 is 14 amino acids. CDR1 and CDR2 from the germline V gene are SGHRS and YFSETQ. The CDR3 coding sequence is TGCGCCAGCAGGGAACAGGCAACTAACTATGGCTACACCTTC. Encoded protein: CASREQATNYGYTF.

This chain uses TRBV27 with TRBJ2-5; the D is unclear. V was shortened by 0 bases and J by 5 bases, with 13 bases between the two germline ends. CDR1 MNHEY and CDR2 SMNVEV come from the germline V gene (reference sequence). The CDR3 covers 15 residues. The CDR3 spells CASSLSSGLRETQYF. The CDR3 region has the DNA TGTGCCAGCAGTTTATCGTCCGGGTTACGGGAGACCCAGTACTTC.

The chain couples TRBV15 to TRBJ1-5; D is uncertain. CDR1 is LNHNV, CDR2 YYDKDF, per germline (reference sequence). The CDR3 length is 16 residues. V was cut by 1 base and J by 6 bases, with 16 bases left in between. The CDR3 protein is CATSRGTDPPGQPQHF. The CDR3 DNA reads as TGTGCCACCAGCAGAGGAACCGACCCTCCAGGTCAGCCCCAGCATTTT. Together with reference TRBV15 and TRBJ1-5, the CDR3 gives the full variable domain: DAMVIQNPRYQVTQFGKPVTLSCSQTLNHNVMYWYQQKSSQAPKLLFHYYDKDFNNEADTPDNFQSRRPNTSFCFLDIRSPGLGDTAMYLCATSRGTDPPGQPQHFGDGTRLSIL.

The genes are TRBV19 and TRBJ2-7, with 8 bases identical to TRBD2. The CDR3 covers 14 residues. Germline CDR1 reads LNHDA; CDR2 reads SQIVND (reference sequence). Trimming cost V 6 bases and J 2 bases; bases outside gene matches: 6. The CDR3 region has the DNA TGTGCCAGTAGAGAGCGGGAGATCCCCTACGAGCAGTACTTC. The encoded protein is CASREREIPYEQYF.

The rearrangement joins TRBV5-1 to TRBJ1-1; 7 bases map to TRBD1. Germline-derived CDR1 and CDR2 are SGHRS and YFSETQ. V lost 4 bases to trimming and J lost 6 bases; unmatched junction nucleotides: 18. The length of the CDR3 is 17 residues. The CDR3 bases are TGCGCCAGCAGCCCTGGTTGGGGTGGCACAGGGGAACCTGAAGCTTTCTTT. Its protein is CASSPGWGGTGEPEAFF.

The chain combines TRBV19 with TRBJ1-1; 7 bases are shared with TRBD1. Trimming cost V 8 bases and J 3 bases; bases outside gene matches: 12. CDR1 and CDR2 from the germline V gene are LNHDA and SQIVND (reference sequence). This CDR3 comprises 15 residues. CDR3 coding DNA: TGTGCCAGTCATCGGCAGGGGGTTTCGCACACTGAAGCTTTCTTT. Translating it yields CASHRQGVSHTEAFF. The whole variable domain, remainder taken from reference TRBV19 and TRBJ1-1, is DGGITQSPKYLFRKEGQNVTLSCEQNLNHDAMYWYRQDPGQGLRLIYYSQIVNDFQKGDIAEGYSVSREKKESFPLTVTSAQKNPTAFYLCASHRQGVSHTEAFFGQGTRLTVV.

In its sample, this clone was seen once. The chain is built from TRBV5-1 and TRBJ2-1, with D tentatively TRBD2 (6 bases). CDR3 length equals 16 residues. The V and J ends lost 3 bases and 8 bases respectively, with 21 bases between them. CDR1 is SGHRS and CDR2 is YFSETQ in the germline V gene. In nucleotides, the CDR3 is TGCGCCAGCAGCTCCCGGGTGGGGGACCGGAGGGATGAGCAGTTCTTC. Residues: CASSSRVGDRRDEQFF.

The chain couples TRBV6-5 to TRBJ2-1; TRBD1 agrees at 8 bases. With V trimmed by 6 bases and J by 8 bases, 12 bases remained unmatched. This CDR3 spans 15 amino acids. Germline lookup yields CDR1 MNHEY and CDR2 SVGAGI. CDR3 sequence reads: CASSPRGLQGDEQFF. The CDR3 nucleotides are TGTGCCAGCAGCCCCAGGGGGCTACAGGGCGATGAGCAGTTCTTC.

V is TRBV7-9 and J is TRBJ2-3; perhaps TRBD2 as D (5 bases). Germline V gives CDR1 SEHNR, CDR2 FQNEAQ (reference sequence). With 1 base removed from V and 2 bases from J, the gap between germline ends came to 13 bases. CDR3 length equals 16 residues. DNA of the CDR3: TGTGCCAGCAGCTTAGGGGATAGGAGGCCCACAGATACGCAGTATTTT. Its protein is CASSLGDRRPTDTQYF.

This clone showed up just once. The V and J genes are TRBV9 and TRBJ1-5, with 7 bases aligning to TRBD1. Germline values: CDR1 SGDLS, CDR2 YYNGEE. V lost 4 bases and J lost 0; bases outside the gene matches: 10. The CDR3 contains 17 residues. DNA of the CDR3: TGTGCCAGCAGCCCCGTCCAGGGGGAGGATAGCAATCAGCCCCAGCATTTT. Translating gives CASSPVQGEDSNQPQHF.

The J gene is TRBJ2-7, the V gene TRBV5-6; tentative D call: TRBD2 (5 bases). CDR3 size: 15 residues. Trimming shortened V by 4 bases and J by 2 bases, and 16 bases separated the two germline ends. Germline lookup yields CDR1 SGHDT and CDR2 YYEEEE. CDR3 DNA sequence: TGTGCCAGCAGCCTGGGCTGGCAGCGGCCCTACGAGCAGTACTTC. Translated, it gives CASSLGWQRPYEQYF.

The sample holds a few counts of this clone. The sample holds other DNA sequences that translate to the same CDR3. The chain combines TRBV13 with TRBJ2-2; D gene ambiguous. CDR1 and CDR2 (germline): PRHDT, FYEKMQ (reference sequence). Trimming pared 3 bases from V and 2 bases from J, leaving 7 bases between. The CDR3 contains 14 residues. Written as DNA, the CDR3 is TGTGCCAGCAGCTTGGGCCAAAACACCGGGGAGCTGTTTTTT. This sequence encodes CASSLGQNTGELFF.

This chain links TRBV2 with TRBJ1-5, with D perhaps matching TRBD1 (5 bases). CDR1 and CDR2 from the germline V gene are SNHLY and FYNNEI. This CDR3 spans 16 amino acids. The V gene lost 4 bases and the J gene lost 2 bases, with 15 bases spanning the gap. The CDR3 loop reads CASSGLSGVGNQPQHF. CDR3 DNA: TGTGCCAGCAGTGGTTTATCGGGGGTGGGCAATCAGCCCCAGCATTTT.

V and J are TRBV18 and TRBJ2-3, with TRBD2 matching 9 bases. The trim removed 1 base at V and 0 bases at J, leaving 2 bases unmatched. The length of the CDR3 is 16 residues. Germline assignment: CDR1 KGHSH and CDR2 LQKENI. The CDR3 nucleotides are TGTGCCAGCTCACCACGAACTAGCGGGAGCACAGATACGCAGTATTTT. Translated, it gives CASSPRTSGSTDTQYF.

The chain has TRBV18 and TRBJ1-1, with 10 positions matching TRBD1. Germline V CDR1 and CDR2: KGHSH, LQKENI. The CDR3 length is 15 residues. V lost 3 bases and J lost 0; bases outside the gene matches: 1. CDR3 amino acids: CASSPGQGLNTEAFF. CDR3 DNA sequence: TGTGCCAGCTCACCGGGACAGGGGTTGAACACTGAAGCTTTCTTT.

This clone was observed a handful of times. The CDR3 loop reads CASSAESGRGADTQYF. Here the CDR3 DNA reads TGTGCCAGCAGCGCTGAAAGCGGGAGGGGCGCAGATACGCAGTATTTT. The J gene is TRBJ2-3, the V gene TRBV5-4, with 10 bases fitting TRBD2. CDR3 size: 16 residues. Looked up from germline, CDR1 is SGHNT and CDR2 is YYREEE (reference sequence). The V and J ends lost 4 bases and 4 bases, in that order; junction bases with no gene match: 9.